The subject of this entry is one T cell receptor (beta chain). Antigen: not known. This entry belongs to a study of T cell responses to AZD1222 COVID-19 vaccine. The study's findings and limits: Donors in the cohort were predominantly white British and more often female, and clonal diversity was possibly underestimated.

Sequenced by immunoSEQ multiplex PCR; TCRdb stores in-frame clones only, minus some. The data show about 140,000 clones, over 75% seen once. This clonotype was sampled from an adult who received the MenACWY meningococcal vaccine as a control. This specimen consisted of peripheral blood, obtained 28 days after the second dose of the MenACWY control vaccine.

The CDR3 loop reads CAWSVSSGRASEQYF. The DNA of the CDR3 is TGTGCCTGGAGTGTATCCAGCGGGAGGGCCAGCGAGCAGTACTTC. The chain couples TRBV30 to TRBJ2-7; TRBD2 matches at 10 bases. The CDR3 has 15 amino acids. V was clipped by 0 bases and J by 6 bases; unmatched bases: 8. Looked up from germline, CDR1 is GTSNPN and CDR2 is SVGIG (reference sequence).